The rows below give T cell receptor beta chains drawn from one sample of a study of cytomegalovirus exposure and HLA in healthy donors. The data were produced by immunoSEQ multiplex PCR, yet TCRdb's version contains in-frame clones alone and is incomplete. Altogether more than 95,000 clones are present, 85% to 90% being singletons, with the ten largest covering approximately 2.1%. Sequencing input: PBMCs. These receptors all stem from a woman younger than 30 in good health and CMV-seronegative. The CDR3 runs from the conserved cysteine through the conserved F or W. D genes are given only for firm matches. Size is omitted from some rows. Given values are once, few, many or a class for expanded clones.

14	TRBD1	TRBJ1-1	TRBV19	.	CASSMDRAGTEAFF	TGTGCCAGTAGTATGGACAGGGCGGGGACTGAAGCTTTCTTT
15	TRBD1	TRBJ1-2	TRBV2	.	CASSERTGAISGYTF	TGTGCCAGCAGTGAAAGGACAGGGGCAATCTCTGGCTACACCTTC
13	TRBD1	TRBJ2-1	TRBV11-2	.	CASSETGVNEQFF	TGTGCCAGCAGCGAGACAGGGGTCAATGAGCAGTTCTTC
11	.	TRBJ2-5	TRBV28	.	CASSYIETQYF	TGTGCCAGCAGTTATATAGAGACCCAGTACTTC
16	.	TRBJ2-3	TRBV7-2	.	CASTIGDLTSTDTQYF	TGTGCCAGCACCATAGGGGACTTAACGAGCACAGATACGCAGTATTTT
11	.	TRBJ1-1	TRBV18	.	CASSPDTEAFF	TGTGCCAGCTCGCCGGACACTGAAGCTTTCTTT
12	.	TRBJ2-7	TRBV5-6	once	CASSWGEYEQYF	TGTGCCAGCAGCTGGGGGGAATACGAGCAGTACTTC
15	.	TRBJ2-1	TRBV4-3	.	CASSPGVAEYNEQFF	TGCGCCAGCAGCCCCGGGGTAGCGGAGTACAATGAGCAGTTCTTC
15	.	TRBJ1-5	TRBV19	.	CASSITGYSNQPQHF	TGTGCCAGTAGTATAACGGGGTATAGCAATCAGCCCCAGCATTTT
13	TRBD1	TRBJ1-6	TRBV10-3	few	CAIRGTGDSPLHF	TGTGCCATCAGGGGGACAGGGGATTCACCCCTCCACTTT
16	TRBD1	TRBJ2-2	TRBV19	.	CASSPADRAGTGELFF	TGTGCCAGTAGTCCCGCGGACAGGGCGGGCACCGGGGAGCTGTTTTTT
15	TRBD2	TRBJ2-7	TRBV5-6	.	CASSEGLAGDYEQYF	TGTGCCAGCAGCGAGGGACTAGCGGGGGACTACGAGCAGTACTTC
14	.	TRBJ2-1	TRBV2	.	CASREVTGLDEQFF	TGTGCCAGCAGAGAGGTTACAGGGTTGGATGAGCAGTTCTTC
13	TRBD1	TRBJ2-3	TRBV19	.	CASSRVGQGTQYF	TGTGCCAGTAGTAGAGTGGGACAGGGTACGCAGTATTTT
14	TRBD2	TRBJ2-7	TRBV18	.	CASSPGLDSGEQYF	TGTGCCAGCTCACCCGGACTAGACAGCGGCGAGCAGTACTTC
13	.	TRBJ2-7	TRBV7-9	.	CASSLRQDYEQYF	TGTGCCAGCAGCTTACGCCAGGACTACGAGCAGTACTTC
16	TRBD2	TRBJ2-7	TRBV11-1	.	CASSLTTSGEYYEQYF	TGTGCCAGCAGCTTGACCACTAGCGGGGAGTACTACGAGCAGTACTTC
13	TRBD1	TRBJ1-2	TRBV4-1	.	CASSQEGQAGYTF	TGCGCCAGCAGCCAAGAGGGACAGGCTGGCTACACCTTC
15	.	TRBJ2-1	TRBV5-1	.	CASSDRDTRGNEQFF	TGCGCCAGCAGCGACCGGGACACTCGGGGCAATGAGCAGTTCTTC
15	TRBD1	TRBJ1-4	TRBV11-2	.	CASSLEGRGHEKLFF	TGTGCCAGCAGCTTAGAGGGCAGGGGGCATGAAAAACTGTTTTTT
15	.	TRBJ2-1	TRBV19	once	CASSMILWDTNEQFF	TGTGCCAGTAGTATGATCTTGTGGGACACCAATGAGCAGTTCTTC
17	TRBD2	TRBJ2-1	TRBV27	.	CASSPRTSGRHYNEQFF	TGTGCCAGCAGTCCCCGGACTAGCGGGAGGCATTACAATGAGCAGTTCTTC
14	.	TRBJ1-4	TRBV7-9	.	CASRGQQRNEKLFF	TGTGCCAGCAGGGGGCAGCAGAGAAATGAAAAACTGTTTTTT
15	TRBD1	TRBJ2-5	TRBV15	.	CATSRGLQGAETQYF	TGTGCCACCAGCAGGGGCTTACAGGGGGCCGAGACCCAGTACTTC
14	TRBD2	TRBJ2-7	TRBV18	.	CASSRLAGVYEQYF	TGTGCCAGCTCTAGACTAGCGGGGGTCTACGAGCAGTACTTC
15	.	TRBJ1-3	TRBV19	.	CASSMAVDSGNTIYF	TGTGCCAGTAGTATGGCGGTGGACTCTGGAAACACCATATATTTT
16	.	TRBJ2-3	TRBV7-3	once	CASSFFRENNLDTQYF	TGTGCCAGCAGCTTTTTCCGGGAGAATAATCTAGATACGCAGTATTTT
16	.	TRBJ1-1	TRBV28	.	CASSSGSVPSNTEAFF	TGTGCCAGCAGTTCAGGGTCAGTACCATCGAACACTGAAGCTTTCTTT
15	.	TRBJ2-7	TRBV11-2	.	CASSLGALSPYEQYF	TGTGCCAGCAGCTTAGGGGCCCTGAGCCCCTACGAGCAGTACTTC
15	.	TRBJ2-7	TRBV19	once	CASSITGDSSYEQYF	TGTGCCAGTAGTATTACGGGTGACAGTTCCTACGAGCAGTACTTC
15	.	TRBJ2-7	TRBV7-8	.	CASSLARGFAYEQYF	TGTGCCAGCAGCTTAGCGCGCGGGTTCGCCTACGAGCAGTACTTC
19	TRBD1	TRBJ2-1	TRBV19	.	CASSTPLTGAALVRNEQFF	TGTGCCAGTAGTACCCCACTAACAGGGGCCGCTTTGGTTAGGAATGAGCAGTTCTTC
17	TRBD2	TRBJ2-3	TRBV7-9	.	CASSSPSGGRGVDTQYF	TGTGCCAGCAGCTCACCCTCCGGCGGGAGGGGGGTGGATACGCAGTATTTT
14	.	TRBJ1-1	TRBV18	once	CASSPLLGGTEAFF	TGTGCCAGCTCACCCCTCCTCGGGGGCACTGAAGCTTTCTTT
14	.	TRBJ2-4	TRBV9	.	CASSVAQAKNIQYF	TGTGCCAGCAGCGTAGCACAAGCCAAAAACATTCAGTACTTC